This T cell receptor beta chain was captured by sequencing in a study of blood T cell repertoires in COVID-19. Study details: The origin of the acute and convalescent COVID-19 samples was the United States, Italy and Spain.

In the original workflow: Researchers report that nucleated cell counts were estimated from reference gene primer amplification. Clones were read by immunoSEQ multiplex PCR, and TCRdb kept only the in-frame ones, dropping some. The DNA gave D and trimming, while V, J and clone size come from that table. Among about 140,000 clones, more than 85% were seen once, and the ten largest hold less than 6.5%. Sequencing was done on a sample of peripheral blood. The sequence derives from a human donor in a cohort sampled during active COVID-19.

The chain's CDR3 is CASSLVRDFSGNTEAFF. The CDR3 bases are TGTGCCAGCAGCTTAGTACGGGATTTCAGCGGGAACACTGAAGCTTTCTTT. The rearrangement links TRBV13 to TRBJ1-1; D call uncertain. Trimming cost V 1 base and J 1 base, with 16 bases left between them. CDR1 PRHDT and CDR2 FYEKMQ come from the germline V gene (reference sequence). This CDR3 is 17 amino acids long.